These T cell receptor beta chains were read from a single sample in a study of T cell repertoires in cytomegalovirus infection. From the reads, TCRdb called clonotypes with MiXCR, one entry per CDR3 protein. The data show under 600,000 distinct CDR3 sequences, with 15% to 20% seen just once and more than 20% held by the top ten. Sequencing was performed on CD8+ T cells from PBMCs. Receptors originate from a human donor in good health (CMV status not recorded). Some clones in this sample may be carry-over from other donors' samples. Each CDR3 is given with its conserved first and last residue.

TRBV27	TRBJ2-7	CASSWAGVDEQYF
TRBV28	TRBJ2-7	CASSLFQEIYEQYF
TRBV11-2	TRBJ2-7	CASRFWRDRSYEQYF
TRBV28	TRBJ2-3	CASSLSPHAGGPDTQYF
TRBV20-1	TRBJ2-7	CSARDVGYEQYF
TRBV5-5	TRBJ2-1	CASLRREGSYNEQFF
TRBV5-1	TRBJ2-1	CASSLVGNSYNEQFF
TRBV6-1	TRBJ2-1	CASSEALVGDHEQFF
TRBV11-1	TRBJ2-7	CASSLERVGTYEQYF
TRBV7-8	TRBJ1-1	CASSQYQREPEEAFF
TRBV7-8	TRBJ1-2	CASSFFPQINSDYTF
TRBV5-4	TRBJ2-1	CASSLVGTGPYNEQFF
TRBV27	TRBJ1-2	CASSPGGTVFGYTF
TRBV28	TRBJ2-1	CASRATGLAGSNEQFF
TRBV7-2	TRBJ2-5	CASSQRDRGLRQETQYF
TRBV7-4	TRBJ1-1	CASSPGWGTEDFF
TRBV29-1	TRBJ1-4	CSVEDPFGAKDEKLFF
TRBV6-1	TRBJ1-1	CASSEKVEGWTDAFF
TRBV6-5	TRBJ2-2	CASSYFGTGELFF
TRBV28	TRBJ2-7	CASSHRQGATYEQYF
TRBV7-9	TRBJ2-4	CASSPAGHSGGNIQYF
TRBV20-1	TRBJ2-1	CSGSRGSRRKLGNEQFF
TRBV12-3/TRBV12-4	TRBJ1-1	CASGLGTGGFEAFF
TRBV19	TRBJ1-6	CASNGGRTNSPLHF
TRBV7-9	TRBJ2-1	CASSLVTSYNEQFF
TRBV5-4	TRBJ2-6	CASSLVGSGANVLTF
TRBV7-4	TRBJ2-7	CASSFDQKVGYEQYF
TRBV6-1	TRBJ2-7	CASSERLLEQYF
TRBV18	TRBJ2-7	CASSRTSGRDYEQYF
TRBV7-8	TRBJ2-5	CASSAQGETQYF
TRBV7-7	TRBJ1-1	CASSPLGGDTEAFF
TRBV6-1	TRBJ1-5	CASSELEGSNQPQHF
TRBV27	TRBJ1-2	CASSITGPPNYGYTF
TRBV5-1	TRBJ2-6	CASSLLQNSGANVLTF
TRBV13	TRBJ1-2	CASSLVADYGYIF
TRBV2	TRBJ1-1	CASKGSEAFF
TRBV19	TRBJ2-1	CASEGGYGTLYNEQFF
TRBV27	TRBJ1-5	CASSSVYSNQPQHF
TRBV28	TRBJ2-4	CASSLARAAKNIQYF
TRBV15	TRBJ2-7	CATSRELVAGKYF
TRBV20-1	TRBJ2-1	CSASPSVRGGTHRANEQFF
TRBV29-1	TRBJ2-1	CSVEGGQGYNEQFF
TRBV19	TRBJ2-7	CASSSAMRLEQYF
TRBV19	TRBJ2-7	CASSVEQGRREQYF
TRBV12-3/TRBV12-4	TRBJ2-7	CASSAGGGYEQYF
TRBV12-3/TRBV12-4	TRBJ1-2	CASSTPGQNYGYTF
TRBV12-3/TRBV12-4	TRBJ2-1	CASTLGTAGAFEQFF
TRBV28	TRBJ2-3	CASSPGELAGGGTQYF
TRBV3-1	TRBJ2-7	CASSQVATSGYEQYF
TRBV27	TRBJ2-5	CASSPQGVSVPTGETQYF
TRBV15	TRBJ1-1	CATSDPKGPNTEAFF
TRBV27	TRBJ2-7	CASSLFQGGYEQYF
TRBV12-3/TRBV12-4	TRBJ1-1	CASSLPRSRRTEAFF